The 27 T cell receptor beta chains given below trace back to one sample, sequenced in a study of T cell responses to AZD1222 COVID-19 vaccine. Sequencing used immunoSEQ multiplex PCR; TCRdb keeps in-frame clones, though not all of them. Here the sample spans fewer than 70,000 clones, 80% being singletons. Material: peripheral blood, obtained 28 days after the second AZD1222 dose. Receptor source: an adult who received the AZD1222 COVID-19 vaccine.

The rearrangement links TRBV5-4 to TRBJ1-2; possible D gene TRBD1, 5 bases. From germline, CDR1 is SGHNT and CDR2 YYREEE (reference sequence). This CDR3 comprises 14 residues. V shed 4 bases and J shed 6 bases, with 16 bases lying between them. CDR3 sequence reads: CASSTDRQNHGYTF. The CDR3 DNA reads as TGTGCCAGCAGCACCGACCGACAGAACCATGGCTACACCTTC.

The chain combines TRBV28 with TRBJ2-5; the match to TRBD2 covers 8 bases. The CDR3 has 14 residues. The V gene's germline CDR1 is MDHEN and CDR2 SYDVKM. Germline trimming cut 5 bases from V and 5 bases from J; bases unmatched to any gene: 7. CDR3 nucleotides: TGTGCCAGCAGTCCGGCGGGCGGGGGGGAGACCCAGTACTTC. As protein: CASSPAGGGETQYF.

The genes are TRBV12-5 and TRBJ2-7, with D tentatively TRBD2 (5 bases). Trimming removed 3 bases from V and 3 bases from J, with 15 bases in between. Germline CDR1 and CDR2: LGHNT and FRNRAP. The CDR3 covers 15 residues. CDR3 amino acids: CASGFQASMNYEQYF. CDR3 nucleotide sequence: TGTGCTAGTGGTTTTCAGGCTAGCATGAACTACGAGCAGTACTTC. Full variable domain (remainder filled in from reference TRBV12-5 and TRBJ2-7): DARVTQTPRHKVTEMGQEVTMRCQPILGHNTVFWYRQTMMQGLELLAYFRNRAPLDDSGMPKDRFSAEMPDATLATLKIQPSEPRDSAVYFCASGFQASMNYEQYFGPGTRLTVT.

The genes are TRBV25-1 and TRBJ2-1, with D unclear. Germline-derived CDR1 and CDR2 are MGHDK and SYGVNS. V was shortened by 7 bases and J by 3 bases, with 4 bases between the two germline ends. The CDR3 has 11 residues. Written as DNA, the CDR3 is TGTGCCAGCACCCGCTACAATGAGCAGTTCTTC. Translated: CASTRYNEQFF.

The chain links TRBV10-3 to TRBJ2-1; tentative D call: TRBD1 (6 bases). This CDR3 has 14 amino acids. V gave up 2 bases and J gave up 2 bases, with 7 bases separating them. Germline V gene sequence: CDR1 ENHRY, CDR2 SYGVKD. In nucleotides, the CDR3 is TGTGCCATCAGTGAGCAGGGGCCCTACAATGAGCAGTTCTTC. It yields the protein CAISEQGPYNEQFF.

This rearrangement joins TRBV2 to TRBJ2-5; 11 positions agree with TRBD2. The CDR3 has 15 amino acids. Germline CDR1 reads SNHLY; CDR2 reads FYNNEI. V dropped 7 bases and J dropped 2; count of bases not matched to a gene: 6. As DNA, the CDR3 is TGTGCCAGCAAACTAGCGGGGGCCCGACAAGAGACCCAGTACTTC. This sequence encodes CASKLAGARQETQYF.

This clone was counted a few times. The chain has TRBV27 and TRBJ1-1, with D perhaps matching TRBD1 (6 bases). This CDR3 comprises 14 residues. Looked up from germline, CDR1 is MNHEY and CDR2 is SMNVEV (reference sequence). Trimming took 4 bases from V and 1 from J, leaving 10 bases between them. The CDR3, as DNA: TGTGCCAGCAGTTCTAGGGGGGGGAACACTGAAGCTTTCTTT. Residues: CASSSRGGNTEAFF.

Here the CDR3 reads CASSWGVGEQFF. In DNA form, the CDR3 reads TGTGCCAGCAGTTGGGGGGTCGGTGAGCAGTTCTTC. The rearrangement joins TRBV28 to TRBJ2-1; tentatively, D is TRBD2 (6 bases). CDR1 MDHEN and CDR2 SYDVKM come from the germline V gene. The CDR3 consists of 12 residues. The V end lost 4 bases, the J end lost 9 bases, and 10 bases lay between the germline ends.

The chain carries TRBV3-1 (or the pseudogene TRBV3-2) and TRBJ2-7, with 10 bases that match TRBD1. Germline CDR1 reads LGHDT; CDR2 reads YNNKEL (reference sequence). The CDR3 is 19 amino acids. The V and J ends lost 3 bases and 3 bases, in that order; junction bases with no gene match: 17. This chain's CDR3 is CASSHPPWGRDRGRYEQYF. CDR3 DNA sequence: TGTGCCAGCAGCCACCCGCCCTGGGGCCGGGACAGGGGACGCTACGAGCAGTACTTC.

This chain connects TRBV7-2 to TRBJ2-7; unclear D gene. V was trimmed by 5 bases and J by 0 bases, leaving 8 bases between them. Germline loops: CDR1 SGHTA, CDR2 FQGNSA. The CDR3 totals 13 residues. The CDR3 here is CASSNHPSYEQYF. CDR3 DNA sequence: TGTGCCAGCAGCAACCACCCCTCCTACGAGCAGTACTTC.

In this sample, this clone turned up a few times. The chain has TRBV7-6 and TRBJ2-1; 8 bases are shared with TRBD2. CDR3 size: 16 residues. From germline, CDR1 is SGHVS and CDR2 FNYEAQ. J gave up 8 bases and V 5 bases, and 14 bases lay outside the gene matches. CDR3 in amino acids: CASSPSSGGAGHEQFF. In nucleotides, the CDR3 is TGTGCCAGCAGCCCGTCCTCGGGGGGGGCCGGGCATGAGCAGTTCTTC.

This clone appeared a few times. Other DNA sequences of this sample code for an identical CDR3. The chain recombines TRBV27 with TRBJ2-1, with D hard to call. Trimming removed 8 bases at V and 3 bases at J, with 14 bases between. From germline, CDR1 is MNHEY and CDR2 SMNVEV (reference sequence). This CDR3 region has 14 residues. Written as DNA, the CDR3 is TGTGCCAGCTCGTTGGGTGGGATCTACAATGAGCAGTTCTTC. Translation: CASSLGGIYNEQFF.

V is TRBV4-1 and J is TRBJ1-3, with unresolved D. V lost 1 base to trimming and J lost 0 bases, with 7 bases between them. The CDR3 runs to 15 residues. The germline gives CDR1 MGHRA, CDR2 YSYEKL. CDR3 sequence reads: CASSQGPSSGNTIYF. The CDR3 coding sequence is TGCGCCAGCAGCCAAGGGCCTAGCTCTGGAAACACCATATATTTT.

The chain joins TRBV19 to TRBJ1-5, with D possibly being TRBD1 (6 bases). Per germline, CDR1 LNHDA and CDR2 SQIVND (reference sequence). This CDR3 comprises 15 residues. Trimming took 4 bases from V and 7 from J, leaving 17 bases between them. CDR3 nucleotides: TGTGCCAGTAGTACTCACGAGGGGGGCGGGCAGCCCCAGCATTTT. This codes for CASSTHEGGGQPQHF.

This chain links TRBV7-2 with TRBJ2-3; 9 bases fit TRBD1. The length of the CDR3 is 16 residues. Unmatched junction bases numbered 10, after V lost 5 bases and J lost 4 bases. Per the germline V gene, CDR1 is SGHTA and CDR2 is FQGNSA. Here the CDR3 DNA reads TGTGCCAGCAGCCCAACCGGGACAGGGCCTTCAGATACGCAGTATTTT. Encoded protein: CASSPTGTGPSDTQYF.

This sequence joins TRBV27 and TRBJ2-1, with 9 bases identical to TRBD2. The germline V gene encodes CDR1 MNHEY and CDR2 SMNVEV (reference sequence). The CDR3 totals 16 residues. Losses at the gene ends were 0 bases for V and 8 bases for J; bases not matched to a gene: 8. CDR3 residues: CASSLSYGLASHEQFF. The CDR3 bases are TGTGCCAGCAGTTTATCGTACGGACTAGCGTCCCATGAGCAGTTCTTC.

The chain uses TRBV19 and TRBJ1-2; D uncertain. CDR3 length: 15 residues. CDR1 and CDR2 from the germline V gene are LNHDA and SQIVND (reference sequence). V shed 3 bases and J shed 8 bases, with 19 bases lying between them. CDR3 nucleotide sequence: TGTGCCAGTAGTATCGGTATGCGAGGCCCTGGAGGCTACACCTTC. Protein sequence: CASSIGMRGPGGYTF.

This clone has just a few counts. CDR3 nucleotide sequence: TGCGCCAGCAGCTTGGCAGGGGCCCTGAGAGAGACCCAGTACTTC. Protein product: CASSLAGALRETQYF. This chain joins TRBV5-1 and TRBJ2-5; possible D gene TRBD1, 6 bases. The germline V and J ends were trimmed by 0 bases and 4 bases, with 13 bases remaining between them. Germline-derived CDR1 and CDR2 are SGHRS and YFSETQ. The length of the CDR3 is 15 residues.

Only a few counts were recorded for this clone. V gene TRBV7-9 combines with J gene TRBJ1-6; 9 bases agree with TRBD1. Germline V gene lookup returns CDR1 SEHNR and CDR2 FQNEAQ (reference sequence). J was trimmed by 7 bases and V by 5 bases; bases with no gene match: 15. This CDR3 has 18 amino acids. The CDR3 region is CASSPPGTGILGNSPLHF. In DNA form, the CDR3 reads TGTGCCAGCAGCCCACCCGGGACAGGGATTTTGGGGAATTCACCCCTCCACTTT.

This chain links TRBV28 with TRBJ1-4; 9 nucleotides line up with TRBD1. Germline CDR1 and CDR2: MDHEN and SYDVKM. The CDR3 length is 14 residues. V dropped 5 bases and J dropped 8; count of bases not matched to a gene: 6. Here the CDR3 DNA reads TGTGCCAGCAGTCGGGGACAGGGTTGGGAAAAACTGTTTTTT. Residues: CASSRGQGWEKLFF.

This chain links TRBV5-6 with TRBJ2-1; tentative D call: TRBD1 (6 bases). Germline V gives CDR1 SGHDT, CDR2 YYEEEE. V was cut by 6 bases and J by 0 bases, with 13 bases left in between. The CDR3 covers 15 residues. The CDR3 region has the DNA TGTGCCAGCAAGCAGGGGCCCAGCTCCTACAATGAGCAGTTCTTC. Translation: CASKQGPSSYNEQFF.

The V gene is TRBV7-9, the J gene TRBJ1-2; 10 bases are a match to TRBD1. Germline V lookup: CDR1 SEHNR, CDR2 FQNEAQ (reference sequence). V gave up 1 base and J gave up 7 bases; unmatched junction bases: 12. The CDR3 totals 17 residues. The CDR3 bases are TGTGCCAGCAGCTTAGATGGGACAGGGGATTGGCTTCTTGGCTACACCTTC. This translates into CASSLDGTGDWLLGYTF.

The CDR3 spells CAISEGGVVVNGELFF. In DNA form, the CDR3 reads TGTGCCATCAGTGAGGGCGGGGTAGTCGTAAACGGGGAGCTGTTTTTT. The J gene is TRBJ2-2, the V gene TRBV10-3; tentative D call: TRBD2 (6 bases). Deletions cut 2 bases from V and 7 bases from J, with 17 bases between. CDR1 is ENHRY and CDR2 is SYGVKD in the germline V gene. This CDR3 is built from 16 residues.

The V call is TRBV28, the J call TRBJ1-5; D uncertain. Germline V CDR1 and CDR2: MDHEN, SYDVKM. Trimming removed 6 bases from V and 0 bases from J, with 21 bases in between. The CDR3 has 18 amino acids. In DNA form, the CDR3 reads TGTGCCAGCAGCCCAGCGAGAGGGTGGCAGGATAGCAATCAGCCCCAGCATTTT. This encodes CASSPARGWQDSNQPQHF. Looking up the rest from reference TRBV28 and TRBJ1-5 gives the full variable domain: DVKVTQSSRYLVKRTGEKVFLECVQDMDHENMFWYRQDPGLGLRLIYFSYDVKMKEKGDIPEGYSVSREKKERFSLILESASTNQTSMYLCASSPARGWQDSNQPQHFGDGTRLSIL.

This chain uses TRBV29-1 with TRBJ2-3, with 10 bases matching TRBD2. With 7 bases clipped from V and 10 bases from J, the junction kept 8 bases outside the gene matches. The CDR3 loop spans 12 amino acids. CDR1 SQVTM and CDR2 ANQGSEA come from the germline V gene. The CDR3 sequence is CSAGGGLAAQYF. The CDR3 bases are TGCAGCGCCGGAGGTGGACTAGCGGCGCAGTATTTT.

V and J are TRBV5-6 and TRBJ1-6; D is unresolved. The length of the CDR3 is 17 residues. The germline V gene encodes CDR1 SGHDT and CDR2 YYEEEE. Between the trimmed V and J ends, which lost 1 base and 5 bases, there was a span of 16 bases. DNA of the CDR3: TGTGCCAGCAGCTTGCTTTCGGATTTACTCAATAATTCACCCCTCCACTTT. This encodes CASSLLSDLLNNSPLHF.

This clone was recorded only once. The chain carries TRBV5-4 and TRBJ1-3; D is undetermined. This CDR3 has 17 amino acids. Germline CDR1 is SGHNT and CDR2 is YYREEE (reference sequence). V lost 0 bases and J 0 bases, leaving 13 bases between the germline ends. The CDR3 sequence: CASSLDAHLSSGNTIYF. The CDR3 DNA reads as TGTGCCAGCAGCTTGGATGCACACTTGAGCTCTGGAAACACCATATATTTT.